The entry below describes one T cell receptor beta chain. Up to about 2 ug genomic DNA was used for TCRB CDR3 amplification. Amplification used 60 V beta primers and 13 J beta primers. Data came from immunoSEQ multiplex PCR; TCRdb stores just in-frame clones and leaves some out. The sample has 85,000 to 100,000 clones, roughly four fifths seen once; the top ten hold 2% to 2.5%. This entry is derived from a study of glioma-infiltrating T cells after dendritic cell vaccination. The overall study: Autologous tumor lysate-pulsed dendritic cell vaccination was given between the early 2000s and the early 2010s. Autologous tumor lysate was loaded overnight onto monocyte-derived dendritic cells grown 7 to 8 days with IL-4 and GM-CSF.

Noted time point: after dendritic cell vaccination, including at tumor progression/relapse. The CDR3 sequence is 11 residues long. CDR1 DFQATT and CDR2 SNEGSKA come from the germline V gene (reference sequence). The specimen comprised blood, sampled after dendritic cell vaccination. The chain combines TRBV20-1 with TRBJ2-2; weak D call: TRBD1 (5 bases). The origin of this receptor is a human donor with glioblastoma. CDR3 bases: TGCAGCCTCAGGGTCACCGGGGAGCTGTTTTTT. This translates into CSLRVTGELFF.